This T cell receptor (beta chain) was obtained from a study of blood T cell repertoires in COVID-19. The CDR3 is 18 residues long. Germline CDR1 reads MGHRA; CDR2 reads YSYEKL. Trimming removed 3 bases from V and 2 bases from J; junction bases left unmatched: 12. Using immunoSEQ multiplex PCR, the repertoire was profiled, and TCRdb retains in-frame clones only, with some absent. Among approximately 290,000 clones listed, approximately 83% were seen once. J is TRBJ2-2 and V is TRBV4-1; 7 positions agree with TRBD1. The TCR was taken from a woman in her twenties or thirties who had recovered from COVID-19. The sequenced sample consisted of PBMCs or T cells enriched from blood (not recorded which). The CDR3 region has the DNA TGCGCCAGCAGCCAGAGGAAGGCCGGGACAGATAACACCGGGGAGCTGTTTTTT. It codes for CASSQRKAGTDNTGELFF.